One and the same sample provided the 26 T cell receptor beta chains below, sequenced in a study of T cell responses to AZD1222 COVID-19 vaccine. The method was immunoSEQ multiplex PCR; TCRdb's version includes in-frame clones alone and lacks a portion of them. This sample has some 170,000 clones, with around 90% found just once. The sequenced sample was peripheral blood, obtained on day 0 of AZD1222 vaccination. Every receptor here comes from an adult in good health.

The rearrangement links TRBV7-6 to TRBJ1-4; 8 bases fit TRBD1. With 1 base clipped from V and 7 bases from J, the junction kept 5 bases outside the gene matches. Germline CDR1 reads SGHVS; CDR2 reads FNYEAQ. The CDR3 runs to 15 residues. CDR3 nucleotide sequence: TGTGCCAGCAGCTTAGAGGACAGGGTGAGTGAAAAACTGTTTTTT. This encodes CASSLEDRVSEKLFF.

The chain links TRBV21-1 to TRBJ2-5; no DNA check was done on the table's D call, TRBD1. TRBV21-1 is a recognized pseudogene. The CDR3 extends over 14 amino acids. CDR3 amino acids: CASKPDRERETQYF. DNA for the CDR3: TGTGCCAGCAAACCGGACAGGGAGAGAGAGACCCAGTACTTC.

The chain recombines TRBV2 with TRBJ2-7, with a possible D match to TRBD2 (6 bases). Germline V gene data show CDR1 as SNHLY and CDR2 as FYNNEI. The CDR3 consists of 19 residues. V was cut by 0 bases and J by 3 bases, with 24 bases left in between. In DNA, the CDR3 is TGTGCCAGCAGTGAAGCGCCTACGGGAGCCCACCTCCTGGGCTACGAGCAGTACTTC. Protein product: CASSEAPTGAHLLGYEQYF.

This clone was found many times. The rearrangement joins TRBV5-4 to TRBJ2-7; tentative D call: TRBD1 (6 bases). V lost 4 bases, J lost 7 bases, and 24 bases lay in between. There are 16 residues in the CDR3. From germline, CDR1 is SGHNT and CDR2 YYREEE (reference sequence). CDR3: CASSRARDTHNREQYF. The CDR3 region has the DNA TGTGCCAGCAGCCGAGCCCGGGACACGCACAACAGAGAGCAGTACTTC.

This rearrangement joins TRBV14 to TRBJ1-2, with 9 positions matching TRBD1. Germline V lookup: CDR1 SGHDN, CDR2 FVKESK. V was pared by 4 bases and J by 3 bases, with 3 bases of the junction left unmatched. CDR3 length: 14 amino acids. As DNA, the CDR3 is TGTGCCAGCAGCCCTAGACAGGGGGACTATGGCTACACCTTC. Amino acids: CASSPRQGDYGYTF.

This chain connects TRBV7-8 to TRBJ2-7, with 13 bases lining up with TRBD2. The length of the CDR3 is 24 residues. The germline gives CDR1 SGHVS, CDR2 FQNEAQ. Trimming removed 5 bases from V and 4 bases from J; junction bases left unmatched: 32. In DNA form, the CDR3 reads TGTGCCAGCAGCCCCGCACGATGGGACGTCGGGGTGGGATTGACTAGCGGGAGGCAGTACGAGCAGTACTTC. This translates into CASSPARWDVGVGLTSGRQYEQYF.

This chain links TRBV28 with TRBJ1-5; D gene ambiguous. Germline CDR1 and CDR2: MDHEN and SYDVKM. This CDR3 region has 11 residues. Trimming shortened V by 4 bases and J by 10 bases, and 8 bases separated the two germline ends. The CDR3 bases are TGTGCCAGCAGTTCCCGGTTACCCCAGCATTTT. Translating gives CASSSRLPQHF.

The V and J genes are TRBV7-9 and TRBJ2-2; unclear D gene. The CDR3 runs to 15 residues. V lost 1 base and J 1 base, leaving 7 bases between the germline ends. Germline V CDR1 and CDR2: SEHNR, FQNEAQ (reference sequence). CDR3 nucleotides: TGTGCCAGCAGCTTAGAGTGGGGGAACACCGGGGAGCTGTTTTTT. It yields the protein CASSLEWGNTGELFF.

The J gene is TRBJ1-2, the V gene TRBV20-1; D is unclear. Deletions cut 4 bases from V and 4 bases from J, with 7 bases between. Germline CDR1 and CDR2: DFQATT and SNEGSKA (reference sequence). This CDR3 region has 11 residues. The CDR3 sequence: CSATTIYGYTF. CDR3 DNA: TGCAGTGCTACTACTATCTATGGCTACACCTTC.

The chain carries TRBV5-6 and TRBJ2-7; possibly TRBD2 for D (6 bases). Per the germline V gene, CDR1 is SGHDT and CDR2 is YYEEEE. The CDR3 loop spans 16 amino acids. V lost 4 bases to trimming and J lost 1 base, with 18 bases between them. CDR3 amino acids: CASSPQMRSGSYEQYF. The CDR3 bases are TGTGCCAGCAGCCCCCAGATGAGAAGCGGGTCCTACGAGCAGTACTTC.

The chain employs TRBV4-1 and TRBJ1-1, with D perhaps TRBD1 (5 bases). CDR1 and CDR2 from the germline V gene are MGHRA and YSYEKL. Deletions cut 4 bases from V and 5 bases from J, with 17 bases between. This CDR3 spans 15 amino acids. The CDR3 loop reads CASSPPSGGLTEAFF. For the CDR3, the DNA is TGCGCCAGCAGCCCCCCGTCGGGGGGATTAACTGAAGCTTTCTTT.

The DNA for the CDR3 is TGCGCCAGCTCAGGGGGCTACGAGCAGTACTTC. Translated: CASSGGYEQYF. The chain uses TRBV5-1 and TRBJ2-7, with 7 bases matching TRBD1. The V gene end was trimmed by 7 bases and the J gene end by 3 bases; junction bases not matched to a gene: 1. The CDR3 is 11 amino acids. Germline lookup yields CDR1 SGHRS and CDR2 YFSETQ.

V gene TRBV6-2 or TRBV6-3 combines with J gene TRBJ2-5; D remains unclear. The germline gives CDR1 MNHEY, CDR2 SVGEGT. V was trimmed by 0 bases and J by 3 bases, leaving 8 bases between them. The CDR3 loop spans 14 amino acids. CDR3 in DNA: TGTGCCAGCAGTTACTCGGGCCTTGAAGAGACCCAGTACTTC. Protein product: CASSYSGLEETQYF.

This rearrangement joins TRBV27 to TRBJ1-5, with a weak D call TRBD1 (5 bases). Trimming took 5 bases from V and 0 from J, leaving 11 bases between them. The CDR3 is 15 residues long. Germline lookup yields CDR1 MNHEY and CDR2 SMNVEV (reference sequence). The CDR3, as DNA: TGTGCCAGCAGTCCGGGACTCTATAGCAATCAGCCCCAGCATTTT. Translation: CASSPGLYSNQPQHF.

The chain has TRBV19 and TRBJ2-5; D unresolved. Trimming stripped 5 bases from V and 2 bases from J, with 6 bases between. The CDR3 has 12 residues. Germline CDR1 LNHDA, CDR2 SQIVND (reference sequence). The CDR3 is CASSAGQETQYF. CDR3 nucleotide sequence: TGTGCCAGTAGTGCTGGGCAAGAGACCCAGTACTTC.

This chain connects TRBV27 to TRBJ2-7; unclear D gene. V was pared by 0 bases and J by 7 bases, with 10 bases between. CDR3 size: 13 residues. The germline gives CDR1 MNHEY, CDR2 SMNVEV (reference sequence). CDR3 coding DNA: TGTGCCAGCAGTTTATCGGGTGACGGGGAGCAGTACTTC. This sequence encodes CASSLSGDGEQYF.

The rearrangement uses TRBV7-8 and TRBJ1-2, with D unclear. Per germline, CDR1 SGHVS and CDR2 FQNEAQ. The CDR3 length is 14 residues. V lost 0 bases to trimming and J lost 4 bases, with 9 bases between them. The CDR3 bases are TGTGCCAGCAGCTTAGCGGGTCAGGTCTATGGCTACACCTTC. Its translation is CASSLAGQVYGYTF. Supplemented by reference TRBV7-8 and TRBJ1-2, the full variable domain reads GAGVSQSPRYKVAKRGQDVALRCDPISGHVSLFWYQQALGQGPEFLTYFQNEAQLDKSGLPSDRFFAERPEGSVSTLKIQRTQQEDSAVYLCASSLAGQVYGYTFGSGTRLTVV.

This chain links TRBV11-2 with TRBJ1-1; D uncertain. Germline CDR1 is SGHAT and CDR2 is FQNNGV. The CDR3 is 15 amino acids. Trimming cost V 5 bases and J 6 bases, with 19 bases left between them. The CDR3 sequence is CASSLITRAGAEAFF. The CDR3 bases are TGTGCCAGCAGCCTAATCACACGGGCCGGGGCTGAAGCTTTCTTT.

The chain combines TRBV5-1 with TRBJ2-5; D is unclear. The CDR3 has 14 residues. Trimming removed 0 bases from V and 3 bases from J, with 9 bases in between. Looked up from germline, CDR1 is SGHRS and CDR2 is YFSETQ. The CDR3 DNA follows: TGCGCCAGCAGCTTGGAGTCTTCAGAAGAGACCCAGTACTTC. Amino acids: CASSLESSEETQYF.

This chain connects TRBV7-2 to TRBJ2-1; D may correspond to TRBD1 or TRBD2 (5 bases each). Per the germline V gene, CDR1 is SGHTA and CDR2 is FQGNSA. This CDR3 region has 15 residues. The ends were cut back, 3 bases at V and 8 bases at J, with 17 bases in the middle. The chain's CDR3 is CASSFRDGSIHEQFF. CDR3 nucleotides: TGTGCCAGCAGCTTCCGGGACGGAAGCATCCATGAGCAGTTCTTC.

The chain links TRBV4-1 to TRBJ2-7; 8 positions agree with TRBD2. Losses at the gene ends were 3 bases for V and 7 bases for J; bases not matched to a gene: 5. Germline lookup yields CDR1 MGHRA and CDR2 YSYEKL. The CDR3 covers 13 residues. The CDR3, as DNA: TGCGCCAGCAGCCAGGGGACTAGGGGGGAGCAGTACTTC. The encoded protein is CASSQGTRGEQYF.

This chain uses TRBV6-5 with TRBJ1-1, with a possible D match to TRBD1 (6 bases). This CDR3 is built from 14 residues. V gave up 4 bases and J gave up 3 bases, with 12 bases separating them. Germline values: CDR1 MNHEY, CDR2 SVGAGI. CDR3 region: CASSWEGGYTEAFF. CDR3 DNA sequence: TGTGCCAGCAGTTGGGAGGGGGGGTACACTGAAGCTTTCTTT.

The chain joins TRBV6-5 to TRBJ1-3; D not certain. The germline gives CDR1 MNHEY, CDR2 SVGAGI. Between the trimmed V and J ends, which lost 5 bases and 4 bases, there was a span of 9 bases. This CDR3 comprises 13 residues. The CDR3 sequence: CASSRAAGNTIYF. CDR3 nucleotide sequence: TGTGCCAGCAGTAGGGCAGCAGGAAACACCATATATTTT.

The chain employs TRBV12-3 or TRBV12-4 and TRBJ2-7, with unresolved D. The CDR3 sequence is 13 residues long. V dropped 9 bases and J dropped 6 bases, with 18 bases sitting between them. The CDR3 region is CASTAGQALEQYF. CDR3 in DNA: TGTGCCAGTACAGCCGGGCAGGCCCTCGAGCAGTACTTC.

The chain combines TRBV5-4 with TRBJ1-2; D may be TRBD1 (5 bases). CDR3 length: 14 residues. Germline V CDR1 and CDR2: SGHNT, YYREEE (reference sequence). The V end was cut by 0 bases, the J end by 5 bases, with 11 bases between. CDR3 amino acids: CASSLGDRGYGYTF. In nucleotides, the CDR3 is TGTGCCAGCAGCTTGGGGGACCGCGGATATGGCTACACCTTC. Drawing the rest from reference TRBV5-4 and TRBJ1-2, the complete variable domain is ETGVTQSPTHLIKTRGQQVTLRCSSQSGHNTVSWYQQALGQGPQFIFQYYREEENGRGNFPPRFSGLQFPNYSSELNVNALELDDSALYLCASSLGDRGYGYTFGSGTRLTVV.

The chain employs TRBV2 and TRBJ1-1, with 9 bases fitting TRBD1. Germline assignment: CDR1 SNHLY and CDR2 FYNNEI. V dropped 6 bases and J dropped 4; count of bases not matched to a gene: 9. This CDR3 contains 15 residues. CDR3 protein: CASRTRTGVVTEAFF. In DNA, the CDR3 is TGTGCCAGCAGGACTAGGACAGGGGTTGTCACTGAAGCTTTCTTT.